This note documents a single T cell receptor beta chain sequence. Per the original methods: For nucleated cells, counts were estimated from reference gene primer amplification. Measured with immunoSEQ multiplex PCR; TCRdb has only the in-frame clones, and not every one. Clone size and V and J calls were adopted from that table, with D and trimming inferred from the DNA. The table lists about 500,000 clones, about 91% of them singletons. This sample is drawn from a study of blood T cell repertoires in COVID-19. As for the study in general: Samples representing acute and convalescent COVID-19 were sourced from the United States, Italy and Spain. PBMCs, B-cell-depleted T cells, or T cells were the source of the cDNA or gDNA that made up the material.

Germline CDR1 is PRHDT and CDR2 is FYEKMQ (reference sequence). The V end was cut by 5 bases, the J end by 0 bases, with 19 bases between. The CDR3 extends over 17 amino acids. Source material: peripheral blood. V is TRBV13 and J is TRBJ1-1; D gene unclear. This TCR came from a man aged 18 to 30 with COVID-19, enrolled during active disease. The CDR3 DNA sequence: TGTGCCAGCAGCCCAGAGACCCCCGGAGGTATGAACACTGAAGCTTTCTTT. This codes for CASSPETPGGMNTEAFF. The full variable domain, completed using reference TRBV13 and TRBJ1-1, is AAGVIQSPRHLIKEKRETATLKCYPIPRHDTVYWYQQGPGQDPQFLISFYEKMQSDKGSIPDRFSAQQFSDYHSELNMSSLELGDSALYFCASSPETPGGMNTEAFFGQGTRLTVV.